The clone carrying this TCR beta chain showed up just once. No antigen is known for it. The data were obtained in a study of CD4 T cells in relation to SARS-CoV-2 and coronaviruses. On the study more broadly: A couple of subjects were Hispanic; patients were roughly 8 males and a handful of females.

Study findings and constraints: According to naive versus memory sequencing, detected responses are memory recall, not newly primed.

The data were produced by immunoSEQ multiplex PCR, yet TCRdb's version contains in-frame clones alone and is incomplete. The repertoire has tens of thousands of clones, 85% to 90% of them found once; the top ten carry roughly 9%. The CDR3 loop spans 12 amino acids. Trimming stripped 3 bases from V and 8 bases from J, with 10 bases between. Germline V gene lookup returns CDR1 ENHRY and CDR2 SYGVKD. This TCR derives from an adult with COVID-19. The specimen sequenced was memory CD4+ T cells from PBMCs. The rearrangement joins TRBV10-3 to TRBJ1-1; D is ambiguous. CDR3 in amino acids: CAISETADEAFF. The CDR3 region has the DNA TGTGCCATCAGTGAAACGGCAGACGAAGCTTTCTTT.